This T cell receptor (beta chain) was identified in a study of cytomegalovirus exposure and HLA in healthy donors (dated by TCRdb to about 2017). The study in broad terms: According to an earlier analysis of 587 of the donors, 150 million to 200 million T cells yielded roughly 110 million unique TCR beta sequences and approximately 300 Gb of sequence data. About 300 gigabases of sequencing data and some 85 million unique TCR sequences were included in an early release covering under 650 HLA-typed donors. Of the 300 to 400 genotyped donors, 65% to 90% fell in the genetic ancestry cluster associated with self-reported Caucasian donors. The study aimed to test whether signatures of past pathogen exposure could be identified by cataloging public T cell receptors. The study profiled the T cell repertoires of more than 500 subjects by immunosequencing and related them to cytomegalovirus serostatus. A separate validation cohort of roughly 130 different subjects was used in addition to the 666-subject first cohort. To predict cytomegalovirus infection status, the study combined high-throughput TCR immunosequencing, statistical association of individual TCRs with disease status, and machine learning. A later analysis re-analyzed previously published TCR beta repertoires from several hundred donors and added high-resolution HLA genotyping to study TCR occurrence patterns. In the later analysis, no new phenotypic data were used to find candidate immune exposures; instead, reliance was placed on TCR beta sequences and their occurrence across donors. An earlier analysis of several hundred of the donors used high-throughput TCR beta sequencing to judge whether each TCR beta V gene segment behaved as functional or pseudogenic. Donor age, sex, ethnicity and CMV serostatus were compiled alongside the repertoire data. Genome-wide SNP genotypes for about 55% of the roughly 670 donors were used in a later genetic analysis, which treated that subset as a discovery cohort. Every repertoire in the discovery cohort had been generated on one and the same sequencing platform. Both class I and class II loci were covered by HLA typing, at four-digit resolution. The number of typed donors differed by locus: about 620-640 for A, B, C, DRB1 and DQB1; some 500 for DQA1; approximately 600 for DPA1; and 450 to 480 for DPB1. A few DR-DQ haplotypes were handled as single units for association and clustering because linkage in the cohort was strong. Across approximately 400 genotyped donors of the cohort, an average of about 240,000 unique TCR beta nucleotide sequences per donor were sequenced, and roughly 20% of those sequences were non-productive.

A distance of 8 bases separates the germline ends of V and J, which lose 6 bases and 8 bases respectively. Sequences MDHEN (CDR1) and SYDVKM (CDR2) are obtained from the germline V gene. The CDR3, cysteine through phenylalanine, is 11 amino acids long. Just CDR3 DNA is preserved here, 33 bases in frame from base 1. On this clone itself: Its cognate antigen has yet to be identified. No quality values exist for individual bases; no much larger clone is one base distant.

The cohort comprised hundreds of healthy bone marrow donors. Cohort members were all nominally healthy when sampled, although unrecorded immune exposures were likely present. The donor tested CMV seronegative and was one of the 352 seronegative cohort members. A peripheral blood sample was collected from each donor, and TCR beta sequencing was performed on peripheral blood mononuclear cells. Genomic DNA extraction from the blood cell samples was performed with the Qiagen DNeasy Blood Extraction Kit. Library construction relied on the immunoSEQ multiplex PCR assay. For the multiplex PCR, a mixture combining 60 forward primers for TCR Vbeta segments and 13 reverse primers for TCR Jbeta segments was used. A multiplex PCR assay on genomic DNA amplified the CDR3 region of rearranged TCR beta genes. Amplified TCR beta libraries were sequenced as 87-base-pair reads on the Illumina HiSeq System. The original pipeline was this. In a later analysis, roughly 80 million unique TCR beta chains were counted across the 650 to 700 repertoires, and roughly 11 million of these chains were shared by at least two donors. Raw reads were error-corrected and collapsed into unique sequences by a nearest-neighbor algorithm in which closely related sequences were merged to remove PCR and sequencing errors. To assign V, D and J gene segments, CDR3 sequences were aligned to IMGT reference sequences. For a sequence to be retained, a match of at least six nucleotides was required to both a V gene segment and a J gene segment. A rearrangement counted as productive if the CDR3 had no stop codons and remained in frame with V and J, and every other rearrangement counted as non-productive. Following IMGT convention, CDR3 was defined as the stretch from the second conserved V-encoded cysteine up to the conserved J-encoded phenylalanine. The earlier analysis of some 580 of the donors excluded any sequence lacking an unambiguous match to a single V gene segment. An earlier analysis of fewer than 750 of the donors classified V segments as functional when productive rearrangements were above 56.7% and as segregating when the standard deviation between donors was above 5%. A statistical classification framework was built for diagnosing cytomegalovirus status from the catalog of TCR beta chain sequences. V and J gene assignment, in a later analysis, came from comparing TCR nucleotide sequences with IMGT/GENE-DB human TR gene sequences. A later analysis assigned CDR3 sequences and most-parsimonious VDJ recombination scenarios with the TCRdist pipeline. In a later analysis, each TCR beta chain was defined by its CDR3 amino acid sequence together with its V-gene family, and reads lacking a unique V-gene family were excluded. As a way to deal with suspected cross-contamination and a sequencing artifact, a later analysis dropped 450 to 700 nucleotide sequences that were highly shared and had low generation probability. A later analysis calculated a clonal expansion index for each public chain from normalized within-repertoire ranks of inferred template counts. A later analysis computed generation probabilities with a VDJ recombination model fitted to out-of-frame rearrangements, and checked the results against IGoR. In a later analysis, TCR-TCR, TCR-HLA and TCR-CMV co-occurrence was scored with hypergeometric tests, and a repertoire-size bias correction was applied to TCR pairs. A later analysis estimated false discovery rates by permuting HLA or CMV assignments 20 times. A later analysis grouped co-occurring TCRs with DBSCAN, adding TCRdist sequence similarity when clustering within HLA-allele-positive subsets. Repertoires with fewer than 30,000 or more than 120,000 public chains, plus five repertoires with anomalous nucleotide sharing, were excluded from co-occurrence clustering. TCRdb holds this immuneACCESS table with in-frame rearrangements only. Some clones are missing; in checked studies, unresolved V genes explain under half, and the rest has no known cause. The D gene and trimming were derived from the DNA, and the V and J assignments and clone size from that table. The sample table lists about 200,000 clones, 86% of them with a count of one. In total, the top ten clones hold 0.25% to 0.4% of the sample.

The paper as a whole reports these results and caveats: In this cohort, only TCR beta chains were sequenced, and detectable features were limited by the absence of alpha or paired-chain data. In vitro tests confirmed that three of the cytomegalovirus-associated TCR beta chains recognize cytomegalovirus antigens. A further reported finding was that TCR beta sequences accurately predicted the HLA-A and HLA-B alleles for most subjects in the first cohort. Some IMGT-functional V segments, including TRBV6-2 and TRBV6-3, could not be distinguished by the 87-base-pair reads and were therefore excluded. According to a later analysis, most CMV-associated TCR beta chains appeared to be HLA-restricted, and the HLA associations seemed to be driven largely by CMV exposure. Because counts were too low, about 18 rarely observed V segments, including chromosome 9 orphons, were left out of the earlier analysis of 587 of the donors. Because some donors lacked HLA typing at each locus, the association tests relied only on the typed subset. A cluster of highly shared sequence variants was judged likely to represent a technical artifact of the sequencing pipeline. In an earlier analysis of 450 to 750 of the donors, most TCR beta V segments appeared in productive rearrangements about 87% or about 30% of the time, broadly matching IMGT annotations. According to a later genetic analysis, donors in an Asian-associated ancestry cluster had fewer N-insertions in productive TCRs than the roughly 660-donor mean. A later analysis found that HLA-associated TCR beta chains were more clonally expanded and had lower generation probabilities than equally common non-associated chains. In both the original and validation cohorts, the classifier was reported to diagnose cytomegalovirus status with high specificity and sensitivity. A total of fewer than 200 TCR beta chains were listed by the study as associated with cytomegalovirus. Specific HLA alleles were associated with more than 15,000 TCR beta sequences at a false discovery rate of 0.05 in a later analysis. A later genetic analysis associated a missense DCLRE1C variant with V-gene and J-gene trimming of TCR beta chains, and an independent cohort replicated the association. Immune exposure information for the cohort was limited to CMV serostatus. Roughly uniform sequencing depth across donors was assumed in presence/absence analyses, although this assumption may not hold. According to a later analysis, TCR association rates differed among HLA loci, with DRB1 alleles showing the most associated TCRs and HLA-C alleles showing the fewest. The authors suggested that the approach could potentially be extended to other disease states and immunological phenotypes. When HLA alleles, especially DR and DQ, strongly co-occurred, TCR associations were difficult to assign to individual alleles. According to a later analysis, parvovirus B19, influenza, CMV and Epstein-Barr virus appeared linked to several top co-occurrence clusters. Linkage disequilibrium might explain the correlated functional status among segregating V segments, but an unknown experimental factor could not be excluded. Most TCR sequences were seen in very few donors, while some public TCRs were found in many individuals.

The V and J genes are TRBV28 and TRBJ2-1, and possibly TRBD2, on 5 matching bases. This TCR derives from a woman aged 25 to 45 in good health and CMV-seronegative. The sample taken for sequencing was PBMCs. The encoded CDR3 is CASRGVDEQFF. Read as DNA, the sequence is TGTGCCAGCAGGGGAGTCGATGAGCAGTTCTTC.